This T cell receptor (beta chain) was found in a study of shared clonotypes between healthy human individuals. V lost 5 bases, J lost 1 base, and 7 bases stayed unmatched. CDR1 and CDR2 (germline): KGHSH, LQKENI. This CDR3 has 15 residues. Libraries were prepared by immunoSEQ multiplex PCR; TCRdb keeps only in-frame clonotypes and omits some of them. The repertoire includes approximately 2.1 million clones, 85% to 95% of them detected once, and 0.3% to 0.4% sits in the top ten. The origin of this receptor is a man between 18 and 29 years old in good health. Some clones in this sample may be carry-over from other donors' samples. The chain has TRBV18 and TRBJ1-1, with 7 bases aligning to TRBD1. The sample consisted of naive CD4+ T cells from PBMCs. Subset reported: CD45RA+ positively selected. CDR3 residues: CASSTGVYGNTEAFF. The CDR3 DNA follows: TGTGCCAGCTCAACAGGGGTTTACGGGAACACTGAAGCTTTCTTT.